This T cell receptor (beta chain) was obtained from a study of blood T cell repertoires in COVID-19. At the level of the study: Acute and convalescent COVID-19 specimens originated in the United States, Italy and Spain. The analysed material was cDNA or gDNA that came from T cells, B-cell-depleted T cells, or PBMCs.

In the authors' methods: Estimated nucleated cell counts came from reference gene primer amplification. Profiling relied on immunoSEQ multiplex PCR, and the TCRdb table lists in-frame clones only, not all of them. V, J and clone size derive from that table, while D and trimming were established from the DNA sequence. This table has about 310,000 clones, roughly 84% appearing once. The V and J ends lost 0 bases and 3 bases respectively, with 14 bases between them. The CDR3 has 16 residues. The germline CDR1 and CDR2 sequences are MGHRA and YSYEKL. This clone has only one observation. The sequencing input was peripheral blood. The TCR was taken from a middle-aged man with active or convalescent COVID-19. The chain is built from TRBV4-1 and TRBJ1-1; D is unresolved. The CDR3 protein is CASSQEGGGGYTEAFF. Here the CDR3 DNA reads TGCGCCAGCAGCCAAGAGGGTGGAGGAGGGTACACTGAAGCTTTCTTT.